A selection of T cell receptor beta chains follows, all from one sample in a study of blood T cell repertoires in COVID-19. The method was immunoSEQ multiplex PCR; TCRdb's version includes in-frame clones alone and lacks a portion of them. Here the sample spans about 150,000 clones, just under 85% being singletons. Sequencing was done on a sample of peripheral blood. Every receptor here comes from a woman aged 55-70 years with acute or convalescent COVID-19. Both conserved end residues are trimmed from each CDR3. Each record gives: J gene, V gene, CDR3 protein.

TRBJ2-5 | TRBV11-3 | ASSPDSQETQY
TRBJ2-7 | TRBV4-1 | ASSLDRDLYEQY
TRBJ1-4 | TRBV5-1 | ASSLGEGTVYHEKLF
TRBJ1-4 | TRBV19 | ASSINGQGGKLF
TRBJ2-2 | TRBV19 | ASRGWRGGITGELF
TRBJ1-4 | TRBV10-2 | ASRPGQGNEKLF
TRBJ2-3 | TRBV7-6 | ASSFSWPNGQGGTDTQY
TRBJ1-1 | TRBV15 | ATSGTAGTGVAVAF
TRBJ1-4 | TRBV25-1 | ASSYQGIEKLF
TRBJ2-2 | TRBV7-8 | ASSFREAGGVGELF
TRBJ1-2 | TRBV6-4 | ASSDNLRDYGYT
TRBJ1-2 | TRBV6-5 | ASSYRTATYGYT
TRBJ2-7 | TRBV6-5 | ASSYQGSRYEQY
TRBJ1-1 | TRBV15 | ATSRAFGGRTEAF
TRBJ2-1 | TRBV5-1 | ASSLAGVSSYNEQF
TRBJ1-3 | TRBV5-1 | ASSLDREGNTIY
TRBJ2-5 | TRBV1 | TSSQDPPSGTQETQY
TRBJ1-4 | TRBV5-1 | ASSADRGHREKLF
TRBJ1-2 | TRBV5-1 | ASSLGGTAITNYGYT
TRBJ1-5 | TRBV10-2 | ASSESPGNSNQPQH
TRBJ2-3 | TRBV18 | ASSPLRLARIPTDTQY
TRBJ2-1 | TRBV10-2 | ASIPSRGGSEQF
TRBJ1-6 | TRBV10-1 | ASTLRQGLSPLH
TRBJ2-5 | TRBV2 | ASSLEETQY
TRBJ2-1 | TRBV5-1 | ASSWLAEDSYNEQF
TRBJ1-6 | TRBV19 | ASSLWDGGNSPLH
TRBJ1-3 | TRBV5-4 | ASSLDRLMGNTIY
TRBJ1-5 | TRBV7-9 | ASSGLDRGRSQPQH
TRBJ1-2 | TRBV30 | AWSPSYGYT
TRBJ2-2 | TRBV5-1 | ASRPGSRNTGELF
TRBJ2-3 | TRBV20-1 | SARTRNTQY
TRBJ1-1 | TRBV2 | ASIQEMNTEAF
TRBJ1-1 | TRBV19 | ASIEGLNTEAF
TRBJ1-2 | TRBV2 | ASTLQIPYGYT
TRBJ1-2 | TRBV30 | AWSVWTGTGYGYT
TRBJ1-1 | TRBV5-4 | ASSLLSGKRGMNTEAF
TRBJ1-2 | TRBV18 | ASSPSGTGYGYT
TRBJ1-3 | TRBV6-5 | ASRDSSGNTIY
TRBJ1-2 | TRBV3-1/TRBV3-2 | ASSQDATGGSFGYT
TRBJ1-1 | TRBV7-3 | ASSSTPGQGLSDTEAF
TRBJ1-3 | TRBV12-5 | ASGPTTHQGNTIY
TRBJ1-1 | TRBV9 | ASSSGQITEAF
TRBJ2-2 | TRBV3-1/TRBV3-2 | ASSKQGGVYTGELF
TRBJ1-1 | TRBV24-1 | ATSDVNRGEAF
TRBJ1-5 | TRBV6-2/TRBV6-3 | ASSYSDRAGNQPQH
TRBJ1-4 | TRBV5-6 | ASSLGTGLTNEKLF
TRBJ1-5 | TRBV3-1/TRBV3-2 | ASSQDRGGRPQH
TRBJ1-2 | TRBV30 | AWSRRGRGGYT
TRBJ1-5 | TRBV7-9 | ASRGDGGLGNQPQH
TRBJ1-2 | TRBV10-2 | ASSLGQSGGYT
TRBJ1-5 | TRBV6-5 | ASRVRGDSNQPQH
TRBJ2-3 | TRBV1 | TSSRGTASGGRHTDTQY
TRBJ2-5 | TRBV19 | ASSIAGTGQETQY
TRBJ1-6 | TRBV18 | ASSPPQGYNSPLH
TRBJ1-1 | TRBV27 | ASSPGHMAEAF
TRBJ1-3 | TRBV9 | ASSVTEPGNTIY
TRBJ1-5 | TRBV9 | ASSVGPDLSNQPQH